The next 24 T cell receptor beta chains were all read from a single sample in a study of T-cell memory formation after mild COVID-19. TCRdb fed the 5' RACE reads into MiXCR, producing one record per CDR3 protein. The sample has 250,000 to 350,000 distinct CDR3 sequences, around 15% seen once; the top ten hold 23%. The sequenced sample consisted of PBMCs or a T cell subset sorted from them (not recorded which). The receptors were gathered from a man between 18 and 29 years old who had mild COVID-19 (a few samples of this study predate the infection). Cell type and time point are not known.

The V call is TRBV29-1, the J call TRBJ1-1; 10 bases map to TRBD1. The V and J ends lost 8 bases and 1 base, in that order; junction bases with no gene match: 16. The CDR3 totals 17 residues. In germline, CDR1 is SQVTM, CDR2 ANQGSEA. The CDR3 loop reads CSPYGSGTGAWNTEAFF. The CDR3 DNA reads as TGCAGCCCCTATGGATCCGGGACAGGGGCATGGAACACTGAAGCTTTCTTT.

In this sample, this clonotype turned up a few times. The chain carries TRBV6-4 and TRBJ2-1; 14 bases are shared with TRBD2. Trimming took 0 bases from V and 9 from J; bases not matched to a gene: 4. Germline values: CDR1 MRHNA, CDR2 SNTAGT. The CDR3 consists of 16 residues. CDR3 nucleotides: TGTGCCAGCAGTGACTCGACTAGCGGGGGGGCCACTGAGCAGTTCTTC. Translation: CASSDSTSGGATEQFF.

The rearrangement uses TRBV5-1 and TRBJ2-5, with 8 bases fitting TRBD2. V lost 6 bases, J lost 2 bases, and 3 bases stayed unmatched. CDR1 is SGHRS, CDR2 YFSETQ, per germline. This CDR3 has 13 amino acids. CDR3 region: CASMAGGQETQYF. The CDR3, as DNA: TGCGCCAGCATGGCGGGGGGACAAGAGACCCAGTACTTC.

This clonotype came up a few times. The chain recombines TRBV18 with TRBJ2-3, with no clear D. The CDR3 is made up of 14 amino acids. V was shortened by 3 bases and J by 1 base, with 8 bases between the two germline ends. Germline V gene sequence: CDR1 KGHSH, CDR2 LQKENI. CDR3 nucleotide sequence: TGTGCCAGCTCACCCGTGGCGGGCACAGATACGCAGTATTTT. This encodes CASSPVAGTDTQYF.

This sequence joins TRBV28 and TRBJ1-5; possible D gene TRBD1, 6 bases. This CDR3 spans 15 amino acids. Deletions cut 2 bases from V and 3 bases from J, with 11 bases between. The germline V gene has CDR1 MDHEN and CDR2 SYDVKM. CDR3 loop: CASSLRAGVNQPQHF. The DNA for the CDR3 is TGTGCCAGCAGTTTAAGGGCAGGGGTCAATCAGCCCCAGCATTTT. The whole variable domain, filled in from reference TRBV28 and TRBJ1-5, reads DVKVTQSSRYLVKRTGEKVFLECVQDMDHENMFWYRQDPGLGLRLIYFSYDVKMKEKGDIPEGYSVSREKKERFSLILESASTNQTSMYLCASSLRAGVNQPQHFGDGTRLSIL.

The chain carries TRBV6-5 and TRBJ2-5; no clear D gene. Looked up from germline, CDR1 is MNHEY and CDR2 is SVGAGI. There are 14 residues in the CDR3. The V gene lost 2 bases and the J gene lost 2 bases, with 9 bases spanning the gap. CDR3 in DNA: TGTGCCAGCAGTTACCTGGCACTTCAAGAGACCCAGTACTTC. Protein product: CASSYLALQETQYF.

The chain is built from TRBV11-2 and TRBJ2-1; 13 bases fit TRBD2. The CDR3 is 15 residues long. Germline CDR1 is SGHAT and CDR2 is FQNNGV. The V segment lost 0 bases and the J segment 8 bases; nucleotides outside the gene matches: 1. This CDR3 reads CASSLELAGGDEQFF. In nucleotides, the CDR3 is TGTGCCAGCAGCTTAGAACTAGCGGGGGGGGATGAGCAGTTCTTC.

The rearrangement uses TRBV6-6 and TRBJ2-7, with TRBD1 matching over 7 bases. J was trimmed by 5 bases and V by 7 bases; bases with no gene match: 17. Germline-derived CDR1 and CDR2 are MNHNY and SVGAGI (reference sequence). The CDR3 is 16 residues long. CDR3 amino acids: CASTSDVGTALNEQYF. The CDR3, as DNA: TGTGCCAGCACCTCCGATGTCGGGACAGCACTCAACGAGCAGTACTTC.

The chain recombines TRBV20-1 with TRBJ1-1, with 11 bases identical to TRBD1. The CDR3 consists of 14 residues. With 6 bases clipped from V and 4 bases from J, the junction kept 7 bases outside the gene matches. Germline V gene lookup returns CDR1 DFQATT and CDR2 SNEGSKA (reference sequence). The CDR3 DNA reads as TGCAGTGCCAACTGGGACAGGGGGTCCACTGAAGCTTTCTTT. Translated: CSANWDRGSTEAFF.

This clonotype has a handful of counts. The rearrangement uses TRBV5-1 and TRBJ2-1; 9 nucleotides line up with TRBD2. Germline V gene data show CDR1 as SGHRS and CDR2 as YFSETQ. The ends lost 4 bases at V and 6 bases at J; junction bases unmatched: 11. The CDR3 extends over 16 amino acids. DNA for the CDR3: TGCGCCAGCAGCCCACCTCTGGGCGGGGGGGCCAATGAGCAGTTCTTC. It translates to CASSPPLGGGANEQFF.

The chain couples TRBV7-2 to TRBJ2-7; 7 bases are a match to TRBD2. V lost 5 bases, J lost 0 bases, and 7 bases stayed unmatched. Germline-derived CDR1 and CDR2 are SGHTA and FQGNSA. The CDR3 length is 15 residues. The CDR3 DNA is TGTGCCAGCAGCCTCGGGGGGATAAGCTCCTACGAGCAGTACTTC. Protein sequence: CASSLGGISSYEQYF.

This clonotype appeared a few times. The chain couples TRBV6-2 or TRBV6-3 to TRBJ2-7, with 10 bases matching TRBD2. The germline gives CDR1 MNHEY, CDR2 SVGEGT. With 8 bases clipped from V and 3 bases from J, the junction kept 4 bases outside the gene matches. The CDR3 contains 13 residues. CDR3 amino acids: CASLGLAVYEQYF. CDR3 in DNA: TGTGCCAGCTTAGGACTAGCGGTCTACGAGCAGTACTTC.

CDR3 loop: CASSSNSGGVEQFF. Here the CDR3 DNA reads TGTGCCAGCAGCTCCAATAGCGGGGGGGTTGAGCAGTTCTTC. The rearrangement joins TRBV7-6 to TRBJ2-1, with 11 bases fitting TRBD2. After removal of 4 bases from V and 9 bases from J, the junction contained 5 bases not matched to a gene. Per the germline V gene, CDR1 is SGHVS and CDR2 is FNYEAQ. The CDR3 runs 14 residues. Variable domain in full (rest from reference TRBV7-6 and TRBJ2-1): GAGVSQSPRYKVTKRGQDVALRCDPISGHVSLYWYRQALGQGPEFLTYFNYEAQQDKSGLPNDRFSAERPEGSISTLTIQRTEQRDSAMYRCASSSNSGGVEQFFGPGTRLTVL.

This clonotype has just a few counts. The chain combines TRBV30 with TRBJ1-2; 7 nucleotides match TRBD1. Looked up from germline, CDR1 is GTSNPN and CDR2 is SVGIG (reference sequence). With V trimmed by 0 bases and J by 6 bases, 7 bases remained unmatched. The CDR3 extends over 14 amino acids. The CDR3 is CAWSVRATGHGYTF. CDR3 nucleotides: TGTGCCTGGAGTGTACGGGCGACAGGGCATGGCTACACCTTC. The whole variable domain, remainder taken from reference TRBV30 and TRBJ1-2, is SQTIHQWPATLVQPVGSPLSLECTVEGTSNPNLYWYRQAAGRGLQLLFYSVGIGQISSEVPQNLSASRPQDRQFILSSKKLLLSDSGFYLCAWSVRATGHGYTFGSGTRLTVV.

The V gene is TRBV29-1, the J gene TRBJ2-7; TRBD1 might be the D (6 bases). Looked up from germline, CDR1 is SQVTM and CDR2 is ANQGSEA. Between the trimmed V and J ends, which lost 4 bases and 2 bases, there was a span of 21 bases. CDR3 length: 16 residues. The CDR3 sequence: CSVVPSDRSIPYEQYV. CDR3 in DNA: TGCAGCGTTGTCCCTTCCGACAGGTCGATTCCCTACGAGCAGTACGTC.

There are many counts of this clonotype. The J gene is TRBJ1-1, the V gene TRBV5-1; possibly TRBD1 for D (5 bases). This CDR3 has 17 amino acids. Germline V gene data show CDR1 as SGHRS and CDR2 as YFSETQ. V was clipped by 2 bases and J by 0 bases, with 17 bases between them. The CDR3 DNA sequence: TGCGCCAGCAGCTTCAAAAGCGTGGGGACCCTGAACACTGAAGCTTTCTTT. Its protein is CASSFKSVGTLNTEAFF.

V gene TRBV12-5 combines with J gene TRBJ2-1; D is unresolved. Trimming removed 1 base from V and 8 bases from J, with 12 bases in between. The CDR3 extends over 14 amino acids. Germline V gene sequence: CDR1 LGHNT, CDR2 FRNRAP. CDR3 sequence: CASGLELVPDEQFF. CDR3 coding DNA: TGTGCTAGTGGTTTGGAGCTAGTCCCCGATGAGCAGTTCTTC.

This chain connects TRBV6-1 to TRBJ2-5; D might be TRBD1 (7 bases). Per the germline V gene, CDR1 is MNHNS and CDR2 is SASEGT. V lost 4 bases, J lost 2 bases, and 20 bases lay in between. The CDR3 has 17 residues. The CDR3 sequence is CASSAQGDSLGQETQYF. CDR3 sequence (DNA): TGTGCCAGCAGTGCCCAGGGGGACTCTTTGGGGCAAGAGACCCAGTACTTC.

The table lists this clonotype with many counts. The chain joins TRBV9 to TRBJ2-7; D is possibly TRBD2 (6 bases). V dropped 2 bases and J dropped 4 bases, with 13 bases sitting between them. This CDR3 contains 14 residues. CDR1 is SGDLS, CDR2 YYNGEE, per germline. The CDR3 here is CASSVGGGTYEQYF. The CDR3 coding sequence is TGTGCCAGCAGCGTTGGTGGAGGGACTTACGAGCAGTACTTC.

This clonotype was seen more than once but under ten times. The chain joins TRBV12-3 or TRBV12-4 to TRBJ2-1; TRBD2 is a possible D gene (5 bases). Trimming left V 6 bases short and J 10 bases short, with 13 bases between. This CDR3 is 12 amino acids long. The CDR3 here is CASSSVGEEQFF. For the CDR3, the DNA is TGTGCCAGCAGCTCAGTCGGGGAGGAGCAGTTCTTC.

The chain joins TRBV7-9 to TRBJ2-1, with a tentative D call TRBD2 (7 bases). From germline, CDR1 is SEHNR and CDR2 FQNEAQ (reference sequence). V was clipped by 5 bases and J by 8 bases, with 22 bases between them. The CDR3 extends over 16 amino acids. CDR3 nucleotides: TGTGCCAGCAGCCCCCGGAGGGGGGGTCTCGACGATGAGCAGTTCTTC. It yields the protein CASSPRRGGLDDEQFF.

The gene calls are TRBV7-6 and TRBJ2-5; 8 bases match TRBD1. The CDR3 covers 15 residues. The germline V gene encodes CDR1 SGHVS and CDR2 FNYEAQ. Trimming cost V 4 bases and J 4 bases; bases outside gene matches: 8. The CDR3 is CASSSGGETGETQYF. DNA of the CDR3: TGTGCCAGCAGCTCAGGGGGCGAGACAGGAGAGACCCAGTACTTC.

This clonotype was recorded a few times. The chain recombines TRBV5-6 with TRBJ1-4, with D unclear. Trimming took off 3 bases at V and 8 bases at J, with 14 bases between the two ends. The CDR3 sequence is 14 residues long. Germline CDR1 and CDR2: SGHDT and YYEEEE. The CDR3 DNA reads as TGTGCCAGCAGCTCGGATTCCGCTGGGGAAAAACTGTTTTTT. Translation: CASSSDSAGEKLFF.

In its sample, this clonotype was seen a few times. The V gene is TRBV7-2, the J gene TRBJ2-1; 8 nucleotides align to TRBD2. The CDR3 has 14 residues. With 4 bases clipped from V and 3 bases from J, the junction kept 2 bases outside the gene matches. CDR1 and CDR2 (germline): SGHTA, FQGNSA. The CDR3 DNA reads TGTGCCAGCAGCTCGGGACTAGACTACAATGAGCAGTTCTTC. Amino acid sequence: CASSSGLDYNEQFF.